Here is one T cell receptor (beta chain) with its context. Its antigen has not been determined. This sample was taken from a study of monozygotic twins with inflammatory bowel disease (dated 2019 in TCRdb). With respect to the entire study: The full study comprised about 28 monozygotic twin pairs: nine German pairs (four IBD-concordant, five IBD-discordant) and 19 IBD-discordant Danish pairs. The search for disease-associated traits relied mainly on comparing, within discordant pairs, IBD patients with their genetically identical healthy co-twins. Each individual had, on average, about 151 000 unique TCRalpha sequences and 181 000 unique TCRbeta sequences available for analysis. What the work shows at the level of the full study, not this receptor alone: No single strong signal or clonotype linked to IBD turned up in the results, so the idea that one exists was not supported. Repertoire similarity did not differ between concordant and discordant twins, which could be due to limited statistical power. Compared with healthy twins, IBD patients had fewer clonotypes in common with other individuals, a difference most pronounced in patients showing signs of disease activity. Because patients received different immunosuppressive treatments, the repertoires may have picked up extra background noise and variability between individuals. The analysis was unable to tell apart different T cell subtypes. TCRbeta repertoire diversity, by inverse Simpson index, was decreased in IBD patients compared with their healthy co-twins.

From each donor, an approximately 2.5 ml peripheral blood sample was collected into PAXgene tubes and kept at -80 degrees C. Total RNA was isolated from whole blood with the PAXgene blood miRNA kit on an automated QIAcube, without T cell sorting. Peripheral blood from monozygotic twin pairs who were concordant or discordant for inflammatory bowel disease underwent deep TCRalpha and TCRbeta repertoire profiling using unique molecular barcoding. Smoking habits were recorded for all twin pairs, with individuals classified as current, former or never smokers. The library was prepared using 5' RACE. Each TCR library was prepared from 3,500 to 4,500 ng of total RNA. For each sample, cDNA synthesis with SMARTScribe reverse transcriptase was split into eight separate reactions. During cDNA synthesis, unique molecular identifiers containing a 6-nucleotide sample barcode were introduced by template switching. TCRalpha and TCRbeta cDNA was amplified by two nested PCRs of around 15 and 9 cycles, with bead purification after each PCR. Before amplification, the cDNA was both treated with uracil DNA-glycosylase and purified with the QIAquick PCR purification kit. The second PCR was the step at which Illumina TruSeq-compatible adapters and sample-specific barcodes were added. TapeStation and Qubit were used to check library quality and concentration, and 4 to 6 ng of each library went into the pool. Sequencing of pooled libraries was carried out on an Illumina HiSeq2500 single-index Rapid Run using 2 x 100 bp reads and custom sequencing primers. The source study handled its data this way. MiGEC version 1.2.6 was used for UMI-based consensus assembly to correct PCR and sequencing errors. V(D)J alignment, clonotype assembly and CDR3 extraction were performed with MiXCR version 2.1.1. Normalisation of gene usage, clonotype sharing and MAIT/NKT TCR abundance was achieved by analysing the top 1000, 10 000 and 20 000 clonotypes per sample. Diversity was computed as the inverse Simpson index with the vegan R package after downsampling to 27 000 UMIs. Paired Mann-Whitney U tests were applied to discordant twin pairs, and Benjamini-Hochberg correction was used for multiple testing. TCRdb reprocessed the public reads and reports one entry per CDR3 protein sequence, without DNA. None of the V and J calls come from the authors' own analysis; TCRdb made them. This sample's listing comprises 400,000 to 500,000 distinct CDR3 sequences. Clones ranked in the top ten supply 2% to 2.5% of the sample.

In the germline V gene (reference sequence), CDR1 corresponds to DFQATT and CDR2 to SNEGSKA. Including cysteine and phenylalanine, the CDR3 has 15 amino acids. The DNA sequence is not available. Here the chain combines TRBV20-1 and TRBJ2-3; the TCRdb D gene call, TRBD2, has no DNA to confirm it. The origin of this receptor is a human donor with ulcerative colitis or Crohn's disease, or a healthy co-twin of an affected twin (not recorded which). The sequencing input was blood. The CDR3 protein: CSARLAGGPGDTQYF.